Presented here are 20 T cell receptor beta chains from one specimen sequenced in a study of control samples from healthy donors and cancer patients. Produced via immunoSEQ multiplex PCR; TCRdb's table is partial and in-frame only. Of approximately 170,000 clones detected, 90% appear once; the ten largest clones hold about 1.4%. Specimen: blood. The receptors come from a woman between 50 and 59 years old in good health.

The CDR3 region has the DNA TGTGCCAGCAGTTTAATAGGCTGGGCCAACGTCCTGACTTTC. Translated: CASSLIGWANVLTF. V is TRBV27 and J is TRBJ2-6; no firm D call. V was cut by 2 bases and J by 5 bases, with 7 bases left in between. From germline, CDR1 is MNHEY and CDR2 SMNVEV (reference sequence). This CDR3 region has 14 residues.

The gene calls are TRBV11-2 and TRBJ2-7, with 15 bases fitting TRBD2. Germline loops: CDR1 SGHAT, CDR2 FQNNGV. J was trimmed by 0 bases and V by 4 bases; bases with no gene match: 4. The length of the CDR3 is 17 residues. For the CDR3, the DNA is TGTGCCAGCAGCTCGCCGGGACTAGCGGGGGGCTCCTACGAGCAGTACTTC. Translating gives CASSSPGLAGGSYEQYF.

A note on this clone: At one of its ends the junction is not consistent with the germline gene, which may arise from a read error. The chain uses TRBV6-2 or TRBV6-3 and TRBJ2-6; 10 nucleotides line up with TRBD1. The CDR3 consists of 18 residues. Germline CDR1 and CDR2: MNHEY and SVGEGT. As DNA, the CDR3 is TGTGCCAGCAGTTACTCTAGGACAGGGGGTTCTGGAGCCAACGTCCTGACTTTC. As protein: CASSYSRTGGSGANVLTF.

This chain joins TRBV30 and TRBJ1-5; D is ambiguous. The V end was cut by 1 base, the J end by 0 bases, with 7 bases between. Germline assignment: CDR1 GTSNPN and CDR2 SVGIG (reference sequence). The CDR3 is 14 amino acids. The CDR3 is CAWSEGPSNQPQHF. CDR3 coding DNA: TGTGCCTGGAGTGAAGGACCTAGCAATCAGCCCCAGCATTTT.

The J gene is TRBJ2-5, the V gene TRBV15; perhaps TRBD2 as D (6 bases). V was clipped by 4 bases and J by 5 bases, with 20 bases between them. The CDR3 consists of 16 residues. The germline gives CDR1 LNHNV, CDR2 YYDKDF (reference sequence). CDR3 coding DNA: TGTGCCACCAGCAAGGATAGCGGTGCTCGGTGGGAGACCCAGTACTTC. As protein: CATSKDSGARWETQYF.

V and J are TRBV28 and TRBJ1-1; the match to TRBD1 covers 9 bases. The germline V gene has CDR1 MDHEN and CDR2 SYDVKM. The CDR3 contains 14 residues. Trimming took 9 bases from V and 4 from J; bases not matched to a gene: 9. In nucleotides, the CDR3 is TGTGCCAGTACGGGACAGGGAGGGGGCACTGAAGCTTTCTTT. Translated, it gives CASTGQGGGTEAFF. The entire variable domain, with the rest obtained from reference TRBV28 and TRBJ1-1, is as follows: DVKVTQSSRYLVKRTGEKVFLECVQDMDHENMFWYRQDPGLGLRLIYFSYDVKMKEKGDIPEGYSVSREKKERFSLILESASTNQTSMYLCASTGQGGGTEAFFGQGTRLTVV.

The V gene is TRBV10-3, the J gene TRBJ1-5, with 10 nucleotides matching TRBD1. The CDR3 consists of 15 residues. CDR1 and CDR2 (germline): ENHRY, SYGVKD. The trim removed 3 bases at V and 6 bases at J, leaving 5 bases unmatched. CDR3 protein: CAISDGDRGGQPQHF. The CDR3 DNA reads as TGTGCCATCAGTGACGGGGACAGGGGAGGTCAGCCCCAGCATTTT.

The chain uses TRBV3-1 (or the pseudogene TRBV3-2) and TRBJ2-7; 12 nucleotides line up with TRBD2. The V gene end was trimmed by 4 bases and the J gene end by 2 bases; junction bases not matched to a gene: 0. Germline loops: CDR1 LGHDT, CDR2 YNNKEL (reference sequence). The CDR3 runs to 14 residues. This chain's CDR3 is CASSPSGGAYEQYF. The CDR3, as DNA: TGTGCCAGCAGCCCTAGCGGGGGGGCCTACGAGCAGTACTTC.

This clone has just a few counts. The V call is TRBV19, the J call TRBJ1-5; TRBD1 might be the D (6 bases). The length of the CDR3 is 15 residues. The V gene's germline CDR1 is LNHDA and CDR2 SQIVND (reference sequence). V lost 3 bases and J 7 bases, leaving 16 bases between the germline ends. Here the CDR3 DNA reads TGTGCCAGTAGTATTTCGAGAGGGGGAAAACAGCCCCAGCATTTT. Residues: CASSISRGGKQPQHF.

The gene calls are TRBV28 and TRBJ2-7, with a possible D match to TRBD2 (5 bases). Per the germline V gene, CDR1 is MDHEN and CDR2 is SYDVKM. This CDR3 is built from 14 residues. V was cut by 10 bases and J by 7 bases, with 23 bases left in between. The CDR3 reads CAISPEALGREQYF. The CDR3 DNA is TGTGCCATCTCCCCTGAGGCACTAGGGAGAGAGCAGTACTTC.

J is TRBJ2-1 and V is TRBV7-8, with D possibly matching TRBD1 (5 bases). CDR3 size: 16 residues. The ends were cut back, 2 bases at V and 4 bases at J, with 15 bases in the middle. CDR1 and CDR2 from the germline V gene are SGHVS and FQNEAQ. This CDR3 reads CASSLSERRTYNEQFF. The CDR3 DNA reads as TGTGCCAGCAGCTTATCGGAGAGAAGGACATACAATGAGCAGTTCTTC. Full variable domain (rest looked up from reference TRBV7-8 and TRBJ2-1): GAGVSQSPRYKVAKRGQDVALRCDPISGHVSLFWYQQALGQGPEFLTYFQNEAQLDKSGLPSDRFFAERPEGSVSTLKIQRTQQEDSAVYLCASSLSERRTYNEQFFGPGTRLTVL.

CDR3 loop: CASSQYTNTEAFF. The CDR3 DNA reads as TGCGCCAGCAGCCAATACACGAACACTGAAGCTTTCTTT. The chain joins TRBV4-3 to TRBJ1-1, with D unresolved. CDR3 length: 13 residues. Trimming cost V 2 bases and J 1 base, with 5 bases left between them. CDR1 and CDR2 from the germline V gene are LGHNA and YSLEER.

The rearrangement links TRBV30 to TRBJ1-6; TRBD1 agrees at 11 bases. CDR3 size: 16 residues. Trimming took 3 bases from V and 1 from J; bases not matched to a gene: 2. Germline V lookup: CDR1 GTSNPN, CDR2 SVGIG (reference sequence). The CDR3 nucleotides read TGTGCCTGGAGGGACAGGGGGCATTCCTATAATTCACCCCTCCACTTT. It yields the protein CAWRDRGHSYNSPLHF.

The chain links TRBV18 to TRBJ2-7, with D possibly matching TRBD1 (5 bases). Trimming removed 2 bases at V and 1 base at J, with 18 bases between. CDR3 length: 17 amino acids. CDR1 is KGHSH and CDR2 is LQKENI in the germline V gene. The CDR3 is CASSPRVSGQVSYEQYF. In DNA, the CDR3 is TGTGCCAGCTCACCAAGAGTTTCAGGGCAAGTATCCTACGAGCAGTACTTC.

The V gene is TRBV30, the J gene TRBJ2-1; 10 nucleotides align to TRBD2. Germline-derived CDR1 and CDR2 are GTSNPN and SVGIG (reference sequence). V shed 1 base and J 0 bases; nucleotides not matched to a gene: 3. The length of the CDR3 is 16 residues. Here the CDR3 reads CAWSAAGGVSYNEQFF. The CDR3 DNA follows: TGTGCCTGGAGTGCAGCGGGGGGGGTCTCCTACAATGAGCAGTTCTTC.

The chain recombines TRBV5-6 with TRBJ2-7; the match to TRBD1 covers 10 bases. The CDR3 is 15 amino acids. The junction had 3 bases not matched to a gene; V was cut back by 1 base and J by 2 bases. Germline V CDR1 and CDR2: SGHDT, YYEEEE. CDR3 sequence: CASSLSGTGAYEQYF. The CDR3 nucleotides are TGTGCCAGCAGCTTGTCTGGGACAGGGGCCTACGAGCAGTACTTC.

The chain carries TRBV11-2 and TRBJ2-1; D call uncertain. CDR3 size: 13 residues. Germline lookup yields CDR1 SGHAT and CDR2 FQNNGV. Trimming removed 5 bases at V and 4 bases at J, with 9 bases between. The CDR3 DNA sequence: TGTGCCAGCAGCCAGGATTCTTACAATGAGCAGTTCTTC. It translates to CASSQDSYNEQFF.

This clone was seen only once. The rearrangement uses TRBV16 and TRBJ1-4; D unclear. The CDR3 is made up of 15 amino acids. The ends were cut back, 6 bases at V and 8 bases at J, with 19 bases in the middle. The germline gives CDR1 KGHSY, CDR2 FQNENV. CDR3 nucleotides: TGTGCCAGCAGAGACACAATCCGAGGTTCGGAAAAACTGTTTTTT. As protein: CASRDTIRGSEKLFF.

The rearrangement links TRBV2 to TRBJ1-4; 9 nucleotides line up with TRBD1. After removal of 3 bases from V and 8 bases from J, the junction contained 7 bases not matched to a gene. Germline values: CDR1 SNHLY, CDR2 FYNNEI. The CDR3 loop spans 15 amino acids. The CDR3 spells CASSDRGTGREKLFF. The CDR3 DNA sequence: TGTGCCAGCAGTGATAGGGGGACAGGGCGGGAAAAACTGTTTTTT.

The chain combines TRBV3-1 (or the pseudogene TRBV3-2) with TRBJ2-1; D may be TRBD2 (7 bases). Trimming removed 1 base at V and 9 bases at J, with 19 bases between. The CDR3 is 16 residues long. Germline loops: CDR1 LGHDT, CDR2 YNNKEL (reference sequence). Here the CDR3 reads CASSQGWNGGPGEQFF. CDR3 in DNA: TGTGCCAGCAGCCAAGGGTGGAACGGGGGGCCGGGTGAGCAGTTCTTC.